This note documents a single TCR beta chain sequence. As processed by the authors: Estimates of nucleated cell counts were drawn from the amplification of reference gene primers. Method: immunoSEQ multiplex PCR; TCRdb's copy keeps in-frame clones and lacks some. V and J calls and clone size are as listed in that table; D and trimming were resolved from the DNA. Seen here are approximately 240,000 clones, around 90% observed once, and the top ten hold over 9.5%. This specimen comes from a study of blood T cell repertoires in COVID-19. Germline V gives CDR1 LGHDT, CDR2 YNNKEL (reference sequence). V shed 6 bases and J shed 4 bases, with 5 bases lying between them. This CDR3 has 11 amino acids.

The rearrangement uses TRBV3-1 (or the pseudogene TRBV3-2) and TRBJ2-3; D unclear. The specimen was peripheral blood. This clonotype was obtained from a woman aged 18-35 years who had recovered from COVID-19. DNA for the CDR3: TGTGCCAGCAGTTCGGCAGATACGCAGTATTTT. Translated: CASSSADTQYF.